Given below is one T cell receptor beta chain in context. Its matching antigen is unknown. No conserved phenylalanine or tryptophan is present at the end of the CDR3, so a read error is the likely explanation. After constant-region reverse-primer amplification, full-length variable regions underwent semi-nested PCR with Nested Universal Primer A. In TCRdb, the 5' RACE reads were re-called with MiXCR into one record per CDR3 protein. The sample lists around 50,000 distinct CDR3 sequences, under 20% occurring once. Germline V gives CDR1 SGHRS, CDR2 YFSETQ. The CDR3 is 16 amino acids. V dropped 2 bases and J dropped 1; count of bases not matched to a gene: 6. Study-level points and caveats: Tumor memory CD4+ T cell TCR gene usage clustered with blood and lymph node memory CD4+ cells and lymph node naive CD4+ cells. Tumor Treg TCRs overlapped most with tumor naive CD4+ cells. Whole repertoires were not studied in the larger cohort, only one V-J beta rearrangement.

The TCR comes from a female donor with breast cancer. What was sequenced was naive CD4+ T cells sorted from blood. Subset denoted: naive CD4+ T cells, CD4+CD45RA+CD25-. V and J are TRBV5-1 and TRBJ2-5; 9 positions agree with TRBD2. The CDR3 spells CASSFGAGGSQETQYL. For the CDR3, the DNA is TGCGCCAGCAGCTTCGGCGCGGGAGGGTCCCAAGAGACCCAGTACCTC.